Shown below are 26 T cell receptor beta chains from a single sample sequenced in a study of T cells in Graves' hyperthyroidism and ophthalmopathy. TCR beta CDR3 region amplification was performed from RNA transcripts. When the TCR CDR3 underwent first-round RT-PCR, the HTBI primer set was used. MiXCR was run by TCRdb on the multiplex PCR reads, yielding one entry per CDR3 protein. The sample lists around 450,000 distinct CDR3 sequences, roughly 13% occurring once. Input material: blood. The receptors derive from a woman between 18 and 30 years old with Graves' hyperthyroidism.

This clonotype appeared many times. J is TRBJ2-2 and V is TRBV3-1, with 8 positions matching TRBD2. The V gene's germline CDR1 is LGHDT and CDR2 YNNKEL (reference sequence). The CDR3 is made up of 16 amino acids. V lost 0 bases to trimming and J lost 4 bases; unmatched junction nucleotides: 4. The CDR3 loop reads CASSQELTSGTGELFF. Written as DNA, the CDR3 is TGTGCCAGCAGCCAAGAATTAACTAGCGGCACCGGGGAGCTGTTTTTT.

This clonotype has a count of ten or more. The chain links TRBV28 to TRBJ1-1, with D possibly being TRBD1 (5 bases). Germline assignment: CDR1 MDHEN and CDR2 SYDVKM. CDR3 length equals 18 residues. V was pared by 4 bases and J by 1 base, with 22 bases between. CDR3: CASSYLGTQGWPNTEAFF. The CDR3 region has the DNA TGTGCCAGCAGTTACCTAGGGACCCAGGGCTGGCCGAACACTGAAGCTTTCTTT.

This clonotype appeared once. This chain uses TRBV11-2 with TRBJ1-1, with D hard to call. The CDR3 is 12 amino acids. Deletions cut 0 bases from V and 6 bases from J, with 5 bases between. Germline V CDR1 and CDR2: SGHAT, FQNNGV. The CDR3 spells CASSLDTAEAFF. The CDR3 nucleotides are TGTGCCAGCAGCTTAGACACGGCTGAAGCTTTCTTT.

The CDR3 nucleotides are TGCAGCGTTAGGGGGCGCTTCACCGGGGAGCTGTTTTTT. It is translated as CSVRGRFTGELFF. The chain links TRBV29-1 to TRBJ2-2, with 7 bases matching TRBD1. Trimming cost V 5 bases and J 4 bases; bases outside gene matches: 4. Per the germline V gene, CDR1 is SQVTM and CDR2 is ANQGSEA. The CDR3 covers 13 residues.

This clonotype was seen ten or more times. The chain has TRBV11-2 and TRBJ2-1, with D hard to call. Germline values: CDR1 SGHAT, CDR2 FQNNGV. The CDR3 runs to 16 residues. V lost 1 base and J lost 4, with 14 bases in between. The DNA of the CDR3 is TGTGCCAGCAGCTTAGTTTCCCCGGACGGTTACAATGAGCAGTTCTTC. Its translation: CASSLVSPDGYNEQFF.

This clonotype was observed many times. The CDR3 sequence: CASSVWTSGRADTQYF. DNA for the CDR3: TGTGCCAGCAGCGTATGGACTAGCGGGAGGGCAGATACGCAGTATTTT. J is TRBJ2-3 and V is TRBV9; TRBD2 aligns across 15 bases. The junction had 1 base not matched to a gene; V was cut back by 1 base and J by 4 bases. Germline values: CDR1 SGDLS, CDR2 YYNGEE. This CDR3 contains 16 residues.

There are a few counts of this clonotype. The rearrangement joins TRBV7-9 to TRBJ1-4; 9 bases map to TRBD1. The CDR3 totals 15 residues. Germline CDR1 reads SEHNR; CDR2 reads FQNEAQ (reference sequence). V was pared by 5 bases and J by 6 bases, with 7 bases of the junction left unmatched. CDR3 amino acids: CASSPTQGAYEKLFF. In DNA form, the CDR3 reads TGTGCCAGCAGCCCAACACAGGGGGCTTATGAAAAACTGTTTTTT.

The J gene is TRBJ1-6, the V gene TRBV30; tentative D call: TRBD1 (6 bases). The germline V gene has CDR1 GTSNPN and CDR2 SVGIG (reference sequence). With 5 bases removed from V and 4 bases from J, the gap between germline ends came to 12 bases. This CDR3 spans 14 amino acids. CDR3 DNA: TGTGCCTGGGTCGGACAGCTATATAATTCACCCCTCCACTTT. Its protein is CAWVGQLYNSPLHF.

Many counts were recorded for this clonotype. In nucleotides, the CDR3 is TGTGCCTGGAGTAAGGCGCGGGGGCAGTACTTC. This codes for CAWSKARGQYF. The chain employs TRBV30 and TRBJ2-7, with a weak D call TRBD2 (6 bases). V lost 2 bases to trimming and J lost 9 bases, with 11 bases between them. This CDR3 spans 11 amino acids. Germline CDR1 is GTSNPN and CDR2 is SVGIG (reference sequence).

This chain links TRBV20-1 with TRBJ1-4, with D possibly TRBD1 on 6 matching bases. CDR1 is DFQATT and CDR2 is SNEGSKA in the germline V gene (reference sequence). This CDR3 is built from 13 residues. V lost 3 bases, J lost 8 bases, and 13 bases lay in between. Written as DNA, the CDR3 is TGCAGTGCTAGGGGGGCGTTAGGAGAAAAACTGTTTTTT. This translates into CSARGALGEKLFF.

The chain carries TRBV6-2 or TRBV6-3 and TRBJ1-1, with D unclear. Trimming removed 7 bases at V and 3 bases at J, with 15 bases between. Germline CDR1 reads MNHEY; CDR2 reads SVGEGT. This CDR3 spans 14 amino acids. The CDR3 DNA is TGTGCCAGCACCCCCGGGGAACGGGACACTGAAGCTTTCTTT. This codes for CASTPGERDTEAFF.

V is TRBV3-1 and J is TRBJ2-7; TRBD2 matches 8 bases. CDR1 LGHDT and CDR2 YNNKEL come from the germline V gene (reference sequence). V was pared by 4 bases and J by 5 bases, with 19 bases of the junction left unmatched. This CDR3 contains 18 residues. This CDR3 is CASSPFVPQAGVSNEQYF. For the CDR3, the DNA is TGTGCCAGCAGCCCCTTCGTCCCTCAAGCGGGAGTGTCAAACGAGCAGTACTTC.

This clonotype was detected many times. The chain is built from TRBV2 and TRBJ2-1, with D possibly being TRBD1 (6 bases). The CDR3 extends over 15 amino acids. Trimming removed 5 bases at V and 4 bases at J, with 15 bases between. Germline V lookup: CDR1 SNHLY, CDR2 FYNNEI. The CDR3 coding sequence is TGTGCCAGCAGTCTATCCGGGACACAATACAATGAGCAGTTCTTC. It is translated as CASSLSGTQYNEQFF.

The chain employs TRBV6-1 and TRBJ2-2; TRBD2 matches 11 bases. The CDR3 totals 17 residues. The ends lost 4 bases at V and 7 bases at J; junction bases unmatched: 11. The germline CDR1 and CDR2 sequences are MNHNS and SASEGT. The CDR3 nucleotides are TGTGCCAGCAGTGCGCCGGGACTAGCGGACGGTGTCGGGGAGCTGTTTTTT. It translates to CASSAPGLADGVGELFF.

This clonotype was counted a few times. The chain couples TRBV4-1 to TRBJ1-4; TRBD1 agrees at 12 bases. CDR1 MGHRA and CDR2 YSYEKL come from the germline V gene. The CDR3 runs to 15 residues. Trimming at V came to 4 bases and at J to 8 bases, leaving 5 bases not matched to a gene. DNA of the CDR3: TGCGCCAGCAGCCGAGCCGGGACAGGGGGCGAAAAACTGTTTTTT. This gives the protein CASSRAGTGGEKLFF.

This clonotype was observed once. The V gene is TRBV7-2, the J gene TRBJ2-7, with 13 bases lining up with TRBD2. This CDR3 has 15 residues. Trimming cost V 4 bases and J 7 bases; bases outside gene matches: 7. Germline V lookup: CDR1 SGHTA, CDR2 FQGNSA. The CDR3 DNA sequence: TGTGCCAGCAGCTCCGGACTAGCGGGAGTGGGGGAGCAGTACTTC. Translation: CASSSGLAGVGEQYF.

The table lists this clonotype with many counts. As DNA, the CDR3 is TGTGCCAGCAGCGCCCAAACAGGGGGCACGACAGAAGCTTTCTTT. This translates into CASSAQTGGTTEAFF. J is TRBJ1-1 and V is TRBV7-3; the match to TRBD1 covers 9 bases. CDR1 SGHTA and CDR2 FQGTGA come from the germline V gene. This CDR3 is 15 amino acids long. V lost 5 bases to trimming and J lost 8 bases; unmatched junction nucleotides: 12.

A note on this clonotype: Because it lacks the conserved phenylalanine or tryptophan at the end, this CDR3 is likely a read error. The rearrangement joins TRBV6-5 to TRBJ1-6; TRBD1 matches 7 bases. The junction had 7 bases not matched to a gene; V was cut back by 2 bases and J by 9 bases. The CDR3 contains 15 residues. Germline V gene sequence: CDR1 MNHEY, CDR2 SVGAGI. CDR3 sequence reads: CASSYDDRDRSPLHS. As DNA, the CDR3 is TGTGCCAGCAGTTACGACGACAGGGATCGTTCACCCCTCCACTCT.

As concerns this clonotype: The germline gene is not matched at one end of the junction; a read error may be the cause. The CDR3 here is CANSLESLNPYEQYF. The CDR3 coding sequence is TGTGCCAACAGCTTAGAGTCTCTCAACCCCTACGAGCAGTACTTC. The chain uses TRBV7-8 and TRBJ2-7; D is uncertain. The CDR3 consists of 15 residues. CDR1 and CDR2 from the germline V gene are SGHVS and FQNEAQ.

To note about this clonotype: This may be a read error: a much more frequent sequence differs by one nucleotide. The rearrangement links TRBV28 to TRBJ2-7; 10 nucleotides align to TRBD1. The end of the DNA aligns better with TRBJ2-1, so the J call may be wrong. CDR1 is MDHEN and CDR2 is SYDVKM in the germline V gene. CDR3 length equals 16 residues. The CDR3 nucleotides read TGTGCCAGCAGTCTAACAAGGGACAGGGGAGCCTACGAGCAGTTCTTC. This gives the protein CASSLTRDRGAYEQFF.

Only a few counts were recorded for this clonotype. The chain carries TRBV9 and TRBJ1-2; D call uncertain. Germline CDR1 and CDR2: SGDLS and YYNGEE. Trimming left V 2 bases short and J 13 bases short, with 18 bases between. The CDR3 spans 13 residues. CDR3 bases: TGTGCCAGCAGCGTGGGGTTGGAACGACTTCTCACCTTC. This sequence encodes CASSVGLERLLTF.

The chain carries TRBV7-9 and TRBJ2-1, with 15 bases aligning to TRBD2. V dropped 4 bases and J dropped 1; count of bases not matched to a gene: 11. In germline, CDR1 is SEHNR, CDR2 FQNEAQ (reference sequence). The CDR3 spans 20 residues. This CDR3 reads CASSSDPGLAGGGSYNEQFF. The CDR3 region has the DNA TGTGCCAGCAGCTCAGACCCGGGACTAGCGGGAGGAGGTTCCTACAATGAGCAGTTCTTC. Complete variable domain (other parts from reference TRBV7-9 and TRBJ2-1): DTGVSQNPRHKITKRGQNVTFRCDPISEHNRLYWYRQTLGQGPEFLTYFQNEAQLEKSRLLSDRFSAERPKGSFSTLEIQRTEQGDSAMYLCASSSDPGLAGGGSYNEQFFGPGTRLTVL.

This clonotype showed up just once. The chain recombines TRBV6-4 with TRBJ2-4, with D hard to call. CDR1 and CDR2 from the germline V gene are MRHNA and SNTAGT. Trimming took 3 bases from V and 0 from J, leaving 21 bases between them. This CDR3 contains 19 residues. CDR3 sequence: CASSDYLGGVGVAKNIQYF. CDR3 bases: TGTGCCAGCAGTGATTATCTCGGCGGTGTTGGGGTAGCCAAAAACATTCAGTACTTC.

This clonotype was detected a few times. The chain links TRBV5-1 to TRBJ2-3; TRBD2 aligns across 7 bases. The CDR3 is 15 amino acids. Looked up from germline, CDR1 is SGHRS and CDR2 is YFSETQ. The ends lost 0 bases at V and 2 bases at J; junction bases unmatched: 3. CDR3 in DNA: TGCGCCAGCAGCTTGGATGGGACTATCACAGATACGCAGTATTTT. Residues: CASSLDGTITDTQYF. The variable domain in full, with the rest retrieved from reference TRBV5-1 and TRBJ2-3, is KAGVTQTPRYLIKTRGQQVTLSCSPISGHRSVSWYQQTPGQGLQFLFEYFSETQRNKGNFPGRFSGRQFSNSRSEMNVSTLELGDSALYLCASSLDGTITDTQYFGPGTRLTVL.

The sample holds a few counts of this clonotype. This chain connects TRBV10-3 to TRBJ2-1; D call uncertain. V lost 4 bases and J 8 bases, leaving 9 bases between the germline ends. The CDR3 has 12 amino acids. CDR1 ENHRY and CDR2 SYGVKD come from the germline V gene. The CDR3 here is CAISVEAHEQFF. As DNA, the CDR3 is TGTGCCATCAGTGTAGAAGCCCATGAGCAGTTCTTC.

To note about this clonotype: The junction differs from germline at one of its ends, possibly a read error. The V and J genes are TRBV7-8 and TRBJ2-1; 13 bases match TRBD2. This CDR3 region has 18 residues. Germline-derived CDR1 and CDR2 are SGHVS and FQNEAQ. CDR3 amino acids: CASSWTSGSTRSYSEQFF. The CDR3 nucleotides are TGTGCCAGCAGCTGGACTAGCGGGAGTACCCGCTCCTACAGTGAGCAGTTCTTC. The full variable domain, with the rest looked up from reference TRBV7-8 and TRBJ2-1, is GAGVSQSPRYKVAKRGQDVALRCDPISGHVSLFWYQQALGQGPEFLTYFQNEAQLDKSGLPSDRFFAERPEGSVSTLKIQRTQQEDSAVYLCASSWTSGSTRSYSEQFFGPGTRLTVL.